This TCR beta chain emerged from a study of cytomegalovirus exposure and HLA in healthy donors. Whole-study findings and limits: The study put 150 or so TCR beta chains on its list as cytomegalovirus-associated.

Repertoires were generated with immunoSEQ multiplex PCR, while TCRdb's copy carries only in-frame clones and drops some. The profile shows 120,000 or so clones, around 90% of them singletons. This clone is a singleton in its sample. Its target is unknown. Germline CDR1 and CDR2: SGHNT and YYREEE (reference sequence). The V end was cut by 1 base, the J end by 4 bases, with 11 bases between. This CDR3 comprises 14 residues. J is TRBJ1-2 and V is TRBV5-4; tentatively, D is TRBD1 (5 bases). The sequence was obtained from a young woman in good health and CMV-seronegative. The sample taken for sequencing was PBMCs. CDR3 protein: CASSLQQGIYGYTF. For the CDR3, the DNA is TGTGCCAGCAGCTTGCAGCAGGGCATCTATGGCTACACCTTC.